Reported below is one T cell receptor (beta chain). These data are taken from a study of shared clonotypes between healthy human individuals. Germline CDR1 ENHRY, CDR2 SYGVKD. The CDR3 is 18 residues long. The V end lost 3 bases, the J end lost 0 bases, and 18 bases lay between the germline ends. Only in-frame clones appear in the TCRdb table, and some are missing; sequencing was by immunoSEQ multiplex PCR. Of around 200,000 clones listed, about 66% are singletons. The gene calls are TRBV10-3 and TRBJ1-5, with D tentatively TRBD1 (6 bases). Input material: memory CD4+ T cells sorted from blood. Subset specified: CD45RA-negative fraction. The TCR was taken from a man younger than 40 in good health. CDR3 loop: CAISERGPGAPSNQPQHF. The CDR3 DNA sequence: TGTGCCATCAGTGAACGGGGGCCCGGGGCCCCTAGCAATCAGCCCCAGCATTTT.